Following are 30 T cell receptor beta chains from one sample sequenced in a study of blood T cells in healthy people across ages. Then a second PCR, running roughly 7 to 11 cycles, was carried out with a sample-barcoded 5' primer and a J-beta primer mix. Via MiXCR, TCRdb re-called the 5' RACE reads, giving one row per CDR3 protein. The sample gives roughly 730,000 distinct CDR3 sequences, 56% of which show up once; about 26% is in the top ten. Sequenced sample: blood. Receptor source: a man aged 35-49 years in good health.

This clonotype turned up a few times. The chain combines TRBV20-1 with TRBJ2-5; 9 bases are shared with TRBD1. This CDR3 has 15 residues. The V gene's germline CDR1 is DFQATT and CDR2 SNEGSKA (reference sequence). The J segment lost 1 base and the V segment lost 6 bases, leaving 9 bases of the junction unmatched. The CDR3 DNA reads as TGCAGTGCCCCAAGGGGGACAGGGTCCCAAGAGACCCAGTACTTC. This sequence encodes CSAPRGTGSQETQYF.

The chain has TRBV28 and TRBJ2-7; a weak D match, TRBD1 (6 bases). Germline V gene data show CDR1 as MDHEN and CDR2 as SYDVKM. The CDR3 sequence is 14 residues long. Trimming took off 9 bases at V and 3 bases at J, with 18 bases between the two ends. For the CDR3, the DNA is TGTGCCAGTGAAGAGGGGGAAGGTTTCTACGAGCAGTACTTC. Translated: CASEEGEGFYEQYF.

The genes are TRBV7-2 and TRBJ2-1, with D unclear. CDR1 and CDR2 from the germline V gene are SGHTA and FQGNSA. V lost 1 base and J lost 5, with 9 bases in between. The CDR3 spans 14 residues. DNA for the CDR3: TGTGCCAGCAGCTTAGTTGGGAACGACAATGAGCAGTTCTTC. Protein product: CASSLVGNDNEQFF.

The J gene is TRBJ2-3, the V gene TRBV21-1; the table gives TRBD2 as D, unverified against the DNA. TRBV21-1 is described as a pseudogene. This CDR3 has 17 amino acids. CDR3 nucleotides: TGTGCCAGCGGAAGACAGCGGACCGATGCTAGCACAGATACGCAGTATTTT. Its translation is CASGRQRTDASTDTQYF.

The rearrangement links TRBV6-6 to TRBJ2-3; D may be TRBD2 (5 bases). CDR1 is MNHNY and CDR2 is SVGAGI in the germline V gene (reference sequence). Trimming pared 4 bases from V and 3 bases from J, leaving 11 bases between. The CDR3 covers 14 residues. CDR3 nucleotides: TGTGCCAGCAGTTCAATGACTACTACAGATACGCAGTATTTT. Translating gives CASSSMTTTDTQYF.

The rearrangement joins TRBV12-5 to TRBJ2-5, with 10 bases that match TRBD1. Near its end, the DNA agrees better with TRBJ2-1, so the J call may be wrong. The CDR3 runs to 14 residues. Germline V lookup: CDR1 LGHNT, CDR2 FRNRAP. As DNA, the CDR3 is TGTGCTAGTGCCCAAGGACAGGGGGGAGAGACCCAGTTCTTC. This sequence encodes CASAQGQGGETQFF.

This rearrangement joins TRBV20-1 to TRBJ2-7; tentative D call: TRBD2 (7 bases). TRBJ2-5 explains the end of the DNA better; the J call may be wrong. The germline V gene has CDR1 DFQATT and CDR2 SNEGSKA (reference sequence). CDR3 size: 15 residues. The CDR3 sequence is CSASPGGGSRETQYF. The CDR3 nucleotides are TGCAGTGCTAGCCCCGGCGGGGGCTCAAGGGAGACCCAGTACTTC.

The V call is TRBV7-3, the J call TRBJ2-3; 13 bases align to TRBD2. The CDR3 totals 15 residues. The germline gives CDR1 SGHTA, CDR2 FQGTGA. V was clipped by 5 bases and J by 10 bases; unmatched bases: 9. This CDR3 reads CASSPTGTSGAAQYF. CDR3 DNA sequence: TGTGCCAGCAGCCCAACTGGGACTAGCGGGGCAGCGCAGTATTTT.

In the case of this clonotype: The junction does not match germline at one end; this may be a read error. The V gene is TRBV12-3 or TRBV12-4, the J gene TRBJ1-6, with TRBD1 as a possible D gene (5 bases). The CDR3 has 13 residues. The CDR3 DNA sequence: TGTGCCGGCAGTTACTTATTTGGGGCGGCCCTCCACTTT. Encoded protein: CAGSYLFGAALHF.

The rearrangement links TRBV21-1 to TRBJ2-7; the tabulated D call, TRBD2, remains unverified against the DNA. TRBV21-1 is a documented pseudogene. The CDR3 is made up of 18 amino acids. This CDR3 is CASSKEGSGDESSYEQYF. CDR3 nucleotides: TGTGCCAGCAGCAAAGAGGGTAGCGGGGACGAGAGCTCCTACGAGCAGTACTTC.

The sample holds a few counts of this clonotype. The chain joins TRBV15 to TRBJ1-1, with a tentative D call TRBD1 (5 bases). The V gene's germline CDR1 is LNHNV and CDR2 YYDKDF (reference sequence). Trimming pared 1 base from V and 5 bases from J, leaving 11 bases between. The CDR3 extends over 14 amino acids. CDR3 loop: CATSRVTEGTEAFF. The CDR3 bases are TGTGCCACCAGCAGAGTGACGGAGGGGACTGAAGCTTTCTTT.

J is TRBJ2-7 and V is TRBV20-1; D possibly corresponds to TRBD2 (5 bases). This CDR3 comprises 13 residues. CDR1 and CDR2 (germline): DFQATT, SNEGSKA (reference sequence). The V end lost 1 base, the J end lost 4 bases, and 11 bases lay between the germline ends. The CDR3 loop reads CSARALVGYEQYF. CDR3 bases: TGCAGTGCTAGAGCACTAGTAGGGTACGAGCAGTACTTC.

V gene TRBV20-1 combines with J gene TRBJ2-7, with TRBD2 identical over 10 bases. The DNA matches TRBJ2-4 better at its end, which makes the J call doubtful. CDR3 length: 16 residues. The germline V gene has CDR1 DFQATT and CDR2 SNEGSKA (reference sequence). CDR3 in DNA: TGCAGTGTCCACAAAGCTAGCGGGAGCCTTAGAAACATTCAGTACTTC. Amino acids: CSVHKASGSLRNIQYF.

This chain uses TRBV6-1 with TRBJ2-4; D gene ambiguous. With the DNA end fitting TRBJ2-5 better, the J assignment may be wrong. Germline loops: CDR1 MNHNS, CDR2 SASEGT. The CDR3 sequence is 14 residues long. CDR3 protein: CASSEMGFGETQYF. The CDR3 DNA is TGTGCCAGCAGTGAAATGGGATTCGGGGAGACCCAGTACTTC.

The V call is TRBV5-1, the J call TRBJ2-5; TRBD1 matches 11 bases. CDR1 and CDR2 (germline): SGHRS, YFSETQ. The CDR3 loop spans 16 amino acids. V gave up 4 bases and J gave up 1 base; unmatched junction bases: 6. The CDR3 spells CASSTRTGGRQETQYF. DNA of the CDR3: TGCGCCAGCAGCACCCGGACAGGGGGCCGCCAAGAGACCCAGTACTTC.

The chain combines TRBV5-1 with TRBJ2-7, with unresolved D. Matching the DNA end better, TRBJ2-5 makes the J call doubtful. The length of the CDR3 is 12 residues. Germline values: CDR1 SGHRS, CDR2 YFSETQ. CDR3: CASSLSFETQYF. The CDR3 coding sequence is TGCGCCAGCAGCTTGAGTTTTGAGACCCAGTACTTC.

The CDR3 sequence: CSVDQDGGYNEQYF. In nucleotides, the CDR3 is TGCAGCGTCGATCAGGATGGGGGCTACAATGAGCAGTACTTC. V usage is TRBV29-1 and J usage is TRBJ2-1; D may be TRBD1 (6 bases). The last part of the DNA fits TRBJ2-7 better; the J call may be wrong. Germline CDR1 is SQVTM and CDR2 is ANQGSEA. CDR3 length: 14 amino acids.

This chain connects TRBV28 to TRBJ1-2; D remains ambiguous. Deletions cut 6 bases from V and 2 bases from J, with 10 bases between. The CDR3 sequence is 13 residues long. Germline V gives CDR1 MDHEN, CDR2 SYDVKM. The CDR3 DNA is TGTGCCAGCAGCCGGGCCCACAACTATGGCTACACCTTC. This translates into CASSRAHNYGYTF.

The rearrangement joins TRBV7-9 to TRBJ1-2, with 9 positions matching TRBD1. The germline V gene has CDR1 SEHNR and CDR2 FQNEAQ (reference sequence). The V gene end was trimmed by 5 bases and the J gene end by 8 bases; junction bases not matched to a gene: 3. The CDR3 spans 12 residues. Here the CDR3 reads CASSPGQGGYTF. CDR3 DNA sequence: TGTGCCAGCAGCCCGGGACAGGGAGGCTACACCTTC.

The chain employs TRBV14 and TRBJ2-7; 9 bases line up with TRBD2. This CDR3 is built from 16 residues. Germline CDR1 reads SGHDN; CDR2 reads FVKESK. V was pared by 2 bases and J by 7 bases, with 12 bases of the junction left unmatched. CDR3: CASSQLIGTSPQEQYF. CDR3 bases: TGTGCCAGCAGCCAACTGATTGGGACTAGCCCACAGGAGCAGTACTTC.

The CDR3 region has the DNA TGCAGTGCCATTGCCCCTGGACCCGAGTATGGCTACACCTTC. Its protein product is CSAIAPGPEYGYTF. V gene TRBV20-1 combines with J gene TRBJ1-2; no firm D call. Germline V gives CDR1 DFQATT, CDR2 SNEGSKA (reference sequence). The CDR3 is made up of 14 amino acids. V was shortened by 6 bases and J by 5 bases, with 19 bases between the two germline ends.

This sequence joins TRBV5-1 and TRBJ1-2; D perhaps matches TRBD1 (5 bases). Trimming shortened V by 6 bases and J by 2 bases, and 14 bases separated the two germline ends. The CDR3 is 14 amino acids. CDR1 SGHRS and CDR2 YFSETQ come from the germline V gene. This CDR3 is CASKGDSRNYGYTF. CDR3 bases: TGCGCCAGCAAGGGAGACAGCCGAAACTATGGCTACACCTTC.

The rearrangement links TRBV7-2 to TRBJ2-3; weak D call: TRBD2 (6 bases). Germline CDR1 SGHTA, CDR2 FQGNSA. Trimming cost V 0 bases and J 10 bases, with 14 bases left between them. This CDR3 comprises 14 residues. The CDR3 is CASSLADGRDSQYF. The CDR3 coding sequence is TGTGCCAGCAGCTTAGCGGATGGCCGGGACTCGCAGTATTTT.

The chain joins TRBV9 to TRBJ2-7, with TRBD2 matching 7 bases. The germline gives CDR1 SGDLS, CDR2 YYNGEE. The junction had 3 bases not matched to a gene; V was cut back by 3 bases and J by 0 bases. This CDR3 has 14 residues. The CDR3: CASSGRTSSYEQYF. In DNA form, the CDR3 reads TGTGCCAGCAGCGGTCGGACTAGCTCCTACGAGCAGTACTTC.

This clonotype showed up just a few times. The V gene is TRBV6-6, the J gene TRBJ1-1; D gene ambiguous. The CDR3 covers 11 residues. V lost 2 bases, J lost 9 bases, and 7 bases lay in between. CDR1 is MNHNY and CDR2 is SVGAGI in the germline V gene (reference sequence). The CDR3 DNA reads TGTGCCAGCAGTTACAGGAATAAAGCTTTCTTT. Translated: CASSYRNKAFF.

This chain connects TRBV10-3 to TRBJ2-1; 11 positions match TRBD2. Germline trimming cut 5 bases from V and 6 bases from J; bases unmatched to any gene: 9. CDR1 ENHRY and CDR2 SYGVKD come from the germline V gene. This CDR3 contains 16 residues. CDR3 residues: CAISIPGTSGVNEQFF. The CDR3 DNA reads TGTGCCATCAGTATACCCGGGACTAGCGGAGTCAATGAGCAGTTCTTC.

The rearrangement joins TRBV12-3 or TRBV12-4 to TRBJ1-5; D possibly corresponds to TRBD1 (5 bases). The CDR3 consists of 14 residues. Trimming left V 5 bases short and J 2 bases short, with 10 bases between. The CDR3 loop is CASSKKQGNQPQHF. CDR3 nucleotide sequence: TGTGCCAGCAGTAAAAAACAGGGCAATCAGCCCCAGCATTTT.

V and J are TRBV10-3 and TRBJ2-3, with D uncertain. This CDR3 is built from 11 residues. Trimming left V 10 bases short and J 2 bases short, with 7 bases between. The germline V gene encodes CDR1 ENHRY and CDR2 SYGVKD. The CDR3 nucleotides are TGTGCCACGCATCACACAGATACGCAGTATTTT. Translation: CATHHTDTQYF.

The chain uses TRBV7-6 and TRBJ2-3; D tentatively reads TRBD1 or TRBD2 (5 bases each). Germline V gene data show CDR1 as SGHVS and CDR2 as FNYEAQ. Trimming took off 5 bases at V and 0 bases at J, with 15 bases between the two ends. This CDR3 is 16 amino acids long. The CDR3 DNA is TGTGCCAGCAGCCGTCCCCGGGGCGCTAGCACAGATACGCAGTATTTT. Its protein is CASSRPRGASTDTQYF.

The V and J genes are TRBV5-1 and TRBJ2-4; 12 bases align to TRBD1. Germline CDR1 SGHRS, CDR2 YFSETQ. The CDR3 totals 16 residues. The trim removed 0 bases at V and 7 bases at J, leaving 5 bases unmatched. The CDR3 sequence: CASSLVGTGGRNIQYF. The CDR3 region has the DNA TGCGCCAGCAGCTTGGTCGGGACAGGGGGCAGGAACATTCAGTACTTC.